The clone carrying this TCR beta chain showed up just a few times. As yet, its antigen is unknown. The ends were cut back, 8 bases at V and 1 base at J, with 9 bases in the middle. This CDR3 has 12 amino acids. Per the germline V gene, CDR1 is ENHRY and CDR2 is SYGVKD. The PCR employed 60 Vbeta primers together with 13 Jbeta primers. Here immunoSEQ multiplex PCR was the method, and the copy in TCRdb shows in-frame clones only, minus some. The data contain about 84,000 clones, more than 70% of them singletons. The data derive from a study of cytomegalovirus exposure and HLA in healthy donors. Findings and caveats of the study: Solely CMV serostatus was available to characterize immune exposure.

The chain employs TRBV10-3 and TRBJ2-7; D is ambiguous. The sequenced material came from PBMCs. The TCR originated in a male donor in good health and CMV-seropositive. This CDR3 reads CAILSDSYEQYF. The DNA of the CDR3 is TGTGCCATCCTTTCAGATTCCTACGAGCAGTACTTC.